Sequencing of this T cell receptor beta chain was carried out in a study of OX40 agonist ivuxolimab in advanced cancers. At the level of the study: In this cohort, patients received ivuxolimab, an agonistic anti-OX40 (CD134) antibody. Antecedent anti-PD-1, anti-PD-L1 or anti-CTLA-4 therapy was permissible, with roughly 36% having received some. Points from the study as a whole: Clonal expansion was seen in CD4+ and CD8+ blood T cells by week 6 at 0.1 to 3.0 mg/kg.

Remarks on this clone: Its antigen is still unknown.

The germline V gene encodes CDR1 SGHTA and CDR2 FQGNSA. The CDR3 runs 14 residues. V gave up 5 bases and J gave up 5 bases, with 14 bases separating them. Method: immunoSEQ multiplex PCR; TCRdb's copy keeps in-frame clones and lacks some. The sample holds about 68,000 clones, over 65% seen once. This TCR was sampled from an adult with an advanced solid tumor such as melanoma, head and neck, liver or kidney cancer. The V gene is TRBV7-2, the J gene TRBJ2-3; weak D call: TRBD1 (6 bases). Sequencing was performed on CD4+ or CD8+ T cells sorted from blood, taken in a trial of the OX40 agonist ivuxolimab. The CDR3 region is CASSRTGTGDTQYF. The CDR3, as DNA: TGTGCCAGCAGCCGCACAGGGACGGGAGATACGCAGTATTTT.